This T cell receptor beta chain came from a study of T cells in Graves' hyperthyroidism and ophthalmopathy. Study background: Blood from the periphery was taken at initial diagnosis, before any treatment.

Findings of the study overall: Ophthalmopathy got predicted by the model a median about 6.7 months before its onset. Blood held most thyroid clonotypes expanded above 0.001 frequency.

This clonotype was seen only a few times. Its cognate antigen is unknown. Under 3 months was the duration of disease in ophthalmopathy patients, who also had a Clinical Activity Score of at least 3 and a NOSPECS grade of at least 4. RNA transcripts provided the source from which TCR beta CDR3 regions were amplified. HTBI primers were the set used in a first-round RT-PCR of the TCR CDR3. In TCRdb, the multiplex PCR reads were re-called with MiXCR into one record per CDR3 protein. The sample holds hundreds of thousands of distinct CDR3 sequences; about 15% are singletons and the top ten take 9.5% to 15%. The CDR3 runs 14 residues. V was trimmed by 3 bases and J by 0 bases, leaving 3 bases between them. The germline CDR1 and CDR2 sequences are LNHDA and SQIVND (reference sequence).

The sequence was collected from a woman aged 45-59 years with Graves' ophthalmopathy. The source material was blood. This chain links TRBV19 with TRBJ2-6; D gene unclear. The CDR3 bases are TGTGCCAGTAGTATGGTCTCTGGGGCCAACGTCCTGACTTTC. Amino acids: CASSMVSGANVLTF.